These 15 T cell receptor beta chains came from one sample sequenced in a study of CXCR3-negative and CXCR3-positive naive CD8 T cells. The authors made the TRB cDNA libraries by 5' RACE using UMI labels. TCRdb re-called the 5' RACE reads and shows each CDR3 protein once, DNA omitted. Across about 90,000 distinct CDR3 sequences, the top ten clones capture 0.95% to 1.4% of the sample. The sequencing sample was made of naive CXCR3- CD8+ T cells from blood. Sample subset: CD45RO-CCR7+CD27+CD95- naive CD8+ T cells lacking CXCR3 (TNR3-). These receptors originate from a human donor in good health. Some clones in this sample may be carry-over from other donors' samples.

The V and J genes are TRBV12-3 or TRBV12-4 and TRBJ2-6; TCRdb reports TRBD2, a call that lacks DNA to check it against. This CDR3 region has 17 residues. The CDR3 protein is CASSPVAGEAGANVLTF.

This chain joins TRBV10-2 and TRBJ2-7; TCRdb lists TRBD1, though no DNA is available to test this call. Germline V gene lookup returns CDR1 WSHSY and CDR2 SAAADI. The CDR3 length is 14 residues. The CDR3 loop reads CASSEWADSYEQYF.

The rearrangement joins TRBV29-1 to TRBJ2-1; TCRdb calls TRBD1, which cannot be checked without DNA. The germline V gene has CDR1 SQVTM and CDR2 ANQGSEA. The CDR3 spans 12 residues. CDR3 in amino acids: CSVDHQGDEQFF.

The rearrangement links TRBV10-3 to TRBJ2-6. The CDR3 loop spans 18 amino acids. Germline CDR1 is ENHRY and CDR2 is SYGVKD. This chain's CDR3 is CAISELSQGSSGANVLTF.

The chain uses TRBV7-3 and TRBJ2-1; the TCRdb call, TRBD1, lacks DNA for checking. The V gene's germline CDR1 is SGHTA and CDR2 FQGTGA. CDR3 length: 14 amino acids. CDR3 residues: CASSSGQGVDEQFF.

The V call is TRBV20-1, the J call TRBJ2-1. The CDR3 runs 15 residues. Germline CDR1 and CDR2: DFQATT and SNEGSKA (reference sequence). The CDR3 loop is CSAREGFAAYNEQFF.

This chain uses TRBV29-1 with TRBJ2-1; as DNA is missing, the TRBD2 call by TCRdb cannot be tested. CDR3 length: 16 amino acids. CDR1 and CDR2 from the germline V gene are SQVTM and ANQGSEA. CDR3: CSVGGRQGPTYNEQFF.

V is TRBV2 and J is TRBJ2-1; TCRdb indicates TRBD1, and absent DNA this call remains unverified. The CDR3 is 17 amino acids. The germline gives CDR1 SNHLY, CDR2 FYNNEI. CDR3 protein: CASSDPPWGSHNNEQFF.

The rearrangement uses TRBV4-3 and TRBJ2-6; the D gene TCRdb calls, TRBD2, cannot be checked with no DNA. Germline CDR1 and CDR2: LGHNA and YSLEER. This CDR3 comprises 18 residues. This CDR3 is CASSLSSGGPTGANVLTF.

This chain connects TRBV14 to TRBJ2-5; TCRdb reports TRBD2, a call that lacks DNA to check it against. Germline V gene sequence: CDR1 SGHDN, CDR2 FVKESK. The CDR3 is 20 amino acids. The CDR3 is CASSQDGGVYAGGRVETQYF. Full variable domain (outside the CDR3, taken from reference TRBV14 and TRBJ2-5): EAGVTQFPSHSVIEKGQTVTLRCDPISGHDNLYWYRRVMGKEIKFLLHFVKESKQDESGMPNNRFLAERTGGTYSTLKVQPAELEDSGVYFCASSQDGGVYAGGRVETQYFGPGTRLLVL.

This chain connects TRBV10-3 to TRBJ1-2; TCRdb outputs TRBD1, but without DNA this stays unchecked. Germline V gene lookup returns CDR1 ENHRY and CDR2 SYGVKD. The CDR3 is made up of 17 amino acids. The CDR3: CAISEVWTVHGFYGYTF.

V gene TRBV13 combines with J gene TRBJ2-7; TCRdb proposes TRBD1, but this gene call is untestable without DNA. Germline-derived CDR1 and CDR2 are PRHDT and FYEKMQ (reference sequence). There are 14 residues in the CDR3. The CDR3 sequence: CASSYGTGVYEQYF.

The rearrangement links TRBV6-5 to TRBJ2-1. The CDR3 has 12 amino acids. Germline assignment: CDR1 MNHEY and CDR2 SVGAGI. The CDR3: CASSYSTDEQFF.

The chain uses TRBV14 and TRBJ2-5; TCRdb reports TRBD1, a call that lacks DNA to check it against. Germline-derived CDR1 and CDR2 are SGHDN and FVKESK. The length of the CDR3 is 16 residues. This CDR3 reads CASSQRRQIIQETQYF.

The chain has TRBV21-1 and TRBJ2-7; TCRdb gives TRBD1 as the D gene, but with no DNA this cannot be confirmed. TRBV21-1 is termed a pseudogene. This CDR3 contains 15 residues. CDR3 sequence reads: CASSNRPGRTYEQYF.